These 27 T cell receptor beta chains were all obtained from the same sample, sequenced in a study of neurological immune-mediated disorders (dated by TCRdb to the late 2010s). Libraries were built with 5' RACE. The sequencing machine was an Illumina HiSeq 2500. TCRdb applied fastp at Q25 and MiXCR to the public reads, then kept only in-frame beta chains. Each CDR3 protein gets just one entry, which takes the most common genes and DNA from the rows behind it. The sample contains approximately 47,000 distinct CDR3 sequences, less than 15% of them found a single time. The ten largest clones take up over 9.5% of the sample. The sample's time point label, decoded: longitudinal time-point 3. The sample comprised PBMCs. The receptors shown here come from a man aged 30 to 39 in good health.

This clonotype was counted ten times or more. The chain links TRBV20-1 to TRBJ1-5; TRBD1 might be the D (5 bases). Germline lookup yields CDR1 DFQATT and CDR2 SNEGSKA (reference sequence). Trimming cost V 6 bases and J 7 bases, with 19 bases left between them. This CDR3 comprises 14 residues. CDR3 DNA: TGCAGTGCGAGATCGATCGGGGGAGGACAGCCCCAGCATTTT. This encodes CSARSIGGGQPQHF.

There are many counts of this clonotype. The chain carries TRBV5-1 and TRBJ2-7, with 8 bases fitting TRBD1. This CDR3 region has 14 residues. Germline V gene sequence: CDR1 SGHRS, CDR2 YFSETQ. V lost 3 bases and J lost 5; bases outside the gene matches: 7. CDR3 nucleotide sequence: TGCGCCAGCAGCTCCCGACAGGGGAGACACGAGCAGTACTTC. It is translated as CASSSRQGRHEQYF.

This clonotype was counted at least ten times. CDR3 sequence: CASSHFARGTNTGELFF. CDR3 DNA sequence: TGTGCCAGCAGCCACTTCGCAAGGGGTACGAACACCGGGGAGCTGTTTTTT. This chain links TRBV3-1 with TRBJ2-2; D possibly corresponds to TRBD1 (5 bases). Germline CDR1 LGHDT, CDR2 YNNKEL (reference sequence). With 3 bases removed from V and 0 bases from J, the gap between germline ends came to 14 bases. This CDR3 spans 17 amino acids.

This clonotype was seen at least ten times. The genes are TRBV20-1 and TRBJ2-5; D is uncertain. The CDR3 runs 13 residues. Trimming stripped 3 bases from V and 3 bases from J, with 11 bases between. Germline CDR1 and CDR2: DFQATT and SNEGSKA (reference sequence). The CDR3 sequence is CSASNWQEETQYF. CDR3 in DNA: TGCAGTGCTAGCAATTGGCAGGAAGAGACCCAGTACTTC.

This clonotype has a count of ten or more. The J gene is TRBJ2-1, the V gene TRBV24-1, with 11 bases identical to TRBD2. Germline trimming cut 0 bases from V and 8 bases from J; bases unmatched to any gene: 8. Germline V gives CDR1 KGHDR, CDR2 SFDVKD. The CDR3 runs to 17 residues. The CDR3, as DNA: TGTGCCACCAGTGATTTGATAAATAGCGGGAGGGTCGATGAGCAGTTCTTC. It codes for CATSDLINSGRVDEQFF.

This clonotype was observed at least ten times. This chain links TRBV20-1 with TRBJ2-5; 9 bases are shared with TRBD2. Germline-derived CDR1 and CDR2 are DFQATT and SNEGSKA (reference sequence). V lost 3 bases, J lost 5 bases, and 10 bases stayed unmatched. The CDR3 consists of 15 residues. The CDR3 region is CSARGASGILETQYF. The DNA for the CDR3 is TGCAGTGCTAGGGGGGCTAGCGGGATCTTGGAGACCCAGTACTTC.

Details on this clonotype: A much larger clone sits a single nucleotide away, making a read error possible. The J gene is TRBJ2-1, the V gene TRBV25-1; tentatively, D is TRBD2 (6 bases). Trimming took off 3 bases at V and 4 bases at J, with 25 bases between the two ends. Germline CDR1 is MGHDK and CDR2 is SYGVNS. CDR3 length: 19 residues. CDR3 protein: CASSDPRGGTGGWYNEQFF. CDR3 sequence (DNA): TGTGCCAGCAGTGACCCCCGCGGAGGAACCGGGGGTTGGTACAATGAGCAGTTCTTC. Combining the CDR3 with reference TRBV25-1 and TRBJ2-1 gives the whole variable domain EADIYQTPRYLVIGTGKKITLECSQTMGHDKMYWYQQDPGMELHLIHYSYGVNSTEKGDLSSESTVSRIRTEHFPLTLESARPSHTSQYLCASSDPRGGTGGWYNEQFFGPGTRLTVL.

This clonotype was seen at least ten times. The chain recombines TRBV27 with TRBJ2-2; tentatively, D is TRBD1 (6 bases). CDR1 is MNHEY and CDR2 is SMNVEV in the germline V gene (reference sequence). Trimming left V 6 bases short and J 4 bases short, with 12 bases between. This CDR3 has 14 amino acids. The CDR3 DNA reads as TGTGCCAGCAGCAGGGGTCTGGGCACCGGGGAGCTGTTTTTT. Its protein is CASSRGLGTGELFF.

This clonotype appeared many times. The chain employs TRBV5-1 and TRBJ2-2; TRBD1 might be the D (6 bases). This CDR3 has 16 residues. Germline V CDR1 and CDR2: SGHRS, YFSETQ. The germline V and J ends were trimmed by 1 base and 0 bases, with 10 bases remaining between them. The CDR3 loop reads CASSLWGPANTGELFF. In DNA, the CDR3 is TGCGCCAGCAGCTTGTGGGGGCCGGCGAACACCGGGGAGCTGTTTTTT.

In its sample, this clonotype was seen many times. The chain has TRBV10-2 and TRBJ2-7, with TRBD1 identical over 8 bases. After removal of 4 bases from V and 0 bases from J, the junction contained 2 bases not matched to a gene. CDR3 length: 14 residues. Germline lookup yields CDR1 WSHSY and CDR2 SAAADI. For the CDR3, the DNA is TGCGCCAGCAGTGTACAGGGGGGCTCCTACGAGCAGTACTTC. The encoded protein is CASSVQGGSYEQYF.

The rearrangement joins TRBV6-2 or TRBV6-3 to TRBJ1-5; D not resolved. V was pared by 4 bases and J by 3 bases, with 4 bases between. Germline V gene lookup returns CDR1 MNHEY and CDR2 SVGEGT. The CDR3 is made up of 12 amino acids. The CDR3 region is CASSFLNQPQHF. CDR3 bases: TGTGCCAGCAGTTTCCTCAATCAGCCCCAGCATTTT.

This clonotype has at least ten counts. This chain joins TRBV5-1 and TRBJ2-1, with 14 nucleotides matching TRBD2. The CDR3 is 16 residues long. Losses at the gene ends were 4 bases for V and 4 bases for J; bases not matched to a gene: 4. Germline V gene data show CDR1 as SGHRS and CDR2 as YFSETQ. The CDR3 loop is CASSQGTSGGYNEQFF. In nucleotides, the CDR3 is TGCGCCAGCAGCCAAGGGACTAGCGGGGGATACAATGAGCAGTTCTTC.

This clonotype was detected many times. The gene calls are TRBV18 and TRBJ2-7; 11 bases map to TRBD2. The CDR3 totals 18 residues. Germline V gene sequence: CDR1 KGHSH, CDR2 LQKENI. V was pared by 2 bases and J by 4 bases, with 13 bases of the junction left unmatched. The chain's CDR3 is CASSPKVQTSGMFYEQYF. Here the CDR3 DNA reads TGTGCCAGCTCACCAAAGGTCCAGACTAGCGGGATGTTTTACGAGCAGTACTTC.

This clonotype was recorded at least ten times. The V call is TRBV27, the J call TRBJ2-2; D not resolved. The ends were cut back, 0 bases at V and 4 bases at J, with 6 bases in the middle. Germline V gene sequence: CDR1 MNHEY, CDR2 SMNVEV (reference sequence). The CDR3 has 14 amino acids. The CDR3 bases are TGTGCCAGCAGTTTATCGTTTACCACCGGGGAGCTGTTTTTT. The encoded protein is CASSLSFTTGELFF.

This clonotype appeared a single time. The chain is built from TRBV4-1 and TRBJ2-6, with D tentatively TRBD2 (7 bases). This CDR3 contains 15 residues. The germline V gene has CDR1 MGHRA and CDR2 YSYEKL. With 5 bases removed from V and 0 bases from J, the gap between germline ends came to 8 bases. This CDR3 is CASSRGGSGANVLTF. Here the CDR3 DNA reads TGCGCCAGCAGCAGGGGGGGCTCTGGGGCCAACGTCCTGACTTTC.

This clonotype occurred many times. The chain links TRBV2 to TRBJ2-4; no clear D gene. CDR1 SNHLY and CDR2 FYNNEI come from the germline V gene. The CDR3 is 12 amino acids. Trimming cost V 1 base and J 8 bases, with 6 bases left between them. CDR3 in amino acids: CASSEGADIQYF. The CDR3 DNA sequence: TGTGCCAGCAGTGAAGGCGCAGACATTCAGTACTTC.

This clonotype was counted ten times or more. This sequence joins TRBV6-5 and TRBJ1-1, with D perhaps TRBD1 (6 bases). There are 15 residues in the CDR3. Germline assignment: CDR1 MNHEY and CDR2 SVGAGI. V gave up 6 bases and J gave up 0 bases, with 14 bases separating them. The CDR3 nucleotides read TGTGCCAGCAGCCATGATGGGGACATGAACACTGAAGCTTTCTTT. It yields the protein CASSHDGDMNTEAFF.

This clonotype appeared many times. The V gene is TRBV4-2, the J gene TRBJ2-2; a weak D match, TRBD2 (6 bases). V lost 2 bases to trimming and J lost 5 bases, with 12 bases between them. This CDR3 has 15 residues. Germline CDR1 reads LGHNA; CDR2 reads YNFKEQ. CDR3 in DNA: TGTGCCAGCAGCCAACCCAGGGACTTGACCGGGGAGCTGTTTTTT. Amino acid sequence: CASSQPRDLTGELFF.

This clonotype came up many times. The chain joins TRBV10-1 to TRBJ1-1; 9 bases agree with TRBD1. This CDR3 contains 12 residues. Trimming cost V 5 bases and J 8 bases; bases outside gene matches: 3. Germline assignment: CDR1 WNHNN and CDR2 SYGVQD (reference sequence). For the CDR3, the DNA is TGCGCCAGCAGTTTCACAGGGGGCGAAGCTTTCTTT. Translating it yields CASSFTGGEAFF.

In this sample, this clonotype turned up many times. V usage is TRBV3-1 and J usage is TRBJ1-2; D might be TRBD1 (6 bases). With 0 bases removed from V and 4 bases from J, the gap between germline ends came to 12 bases. The CDR3 spans 15 residues. The germline V gene encodes CDR1 LGHDT and CDR2 YNNKEL (reference sequence). CDR3 region: CASSQDTRGPYGYTF. In DNA form, the CDR3 reads TGTGCCAGCAGCCAAGATACTCGGGGGCCCTATGGCTACACCTTC.

This clonotype was recorded many times. The chain is built from TRBV12-3 or TRBV12-4 and TRBJ1-1, with 10 positions matching TRBD1. V shed 5 bases and J 0 bases; nucleotides not matched to a gene: 9. The CDR3 sequence is 17 residues long. This CDR3 is CASSPGQGSYMNTEAFF. DNA of the CDR3: TGTGCCAGCAGTCCGGGACAGGGGAGCTACATGAACACTGAAGCTTTCTTT.

This clonotype was seen at least ten times. V usage is TRBV10-3 and J usage is TRBJ2-1; a weak D match, TRBD1 (6 bases). In germline, CDR1 is ENHRY, CDR2 SYGVKD. The ends were cut back, 11 bases at V and 5 bases at J, with 16 bases in the middle. The CDR3 is 13 residues long. This CDR3 is CAGSTGFDNEQFF. The CDR3 DNA reads as TGTGCCGGATCAACAGGGTTCGACAATGAGCAGTTCTTC.

V usage is TRBV14 and J usage is TRBJ1-2; 11 bases are a match to TRBD1. Germline V gene lookup returns CDR1 SGHDN and CDR2 FVKESK. The junction had 5 bases not matched to a gene; V was cut back by 7 bases and J by 7 bases. This CDR3 is built from 13 residues. The DNA for the CDR3 is TGTGCCAGCACCAAGGACAGGGGGCTTGGCTACACCTTC. It yields the protein CASTKDRGLGYTF. The full variable domain, its missing parts supplied by reference TRBV14 and TRBJ1-2, is EAGVTQFPSHSVIEKGQTVTLRCDPISGHDNLYWYRRVMGKEIKFLLHFVKESKQDESGMPNNRFLAERTGGTYSTLKVQPAELEDSGVYFCASTKDRGLGYTFGSGTRLTVV.

This clonotype appeared many times. This sequence joins TRBV20-1 and TRBJ2-1; D unresolved. Germline V gives CDR1 DFQATT, CDR2 SNEGSKA (reference sequence). V was cut by 5 bases and J by 4 bases, with 12 bases left in between. CDR3 size: 13 residues. CDR3 protein: CSALIGDYNEQFF. For the CDR3, the DNA is TGCAGTGCTTTAATTGGGGATTACAATGAGCAGTTCTTC.

This clonotype was counted ten times or more. The rearrangement links TRBV5-1 to TRBJ1-1, with no clear D. Looked up from germline, CDR1 is SGHRS and CDR2 is YFSETQ. CDR3 size: 13 residues. V was cut by 7 bases and J by 0 bases, with 10 bases left in between. This CDR3 reads CASRWQMNTEAFF. CDR3 DNA sequence: TGCGCCAGCCGGTGGCAGATGAACACTGAAGCTTTCTTT.

This clonotype was counted ten times or more. The gene calls are TRBV7-9 and TRBJ2-1; D may correspond to TRBD1 or TRBD2 (5 bases each). The V and J ends lost 7 bases and 1 base respectively, with 14 bases between them. The CDR3 length is 15 residues. Germline V gene data show CDR1 as SEHNR and CDR2 as FQNEAQ (reference sequence). The CDR3 DNA reads TGTGCCAGCAACTCTCCGGGACCGTCCTACAATGAGCAGTTCTTC. Translating it yields CASNSPGPSYNEQFF.

This clonotype was found many times. The chain uses TRBV29-1 and TRBJ2-1, with TRBD1 as a possible D gene (6 bases). V was cut by 2 bases and J by 0 bases, with 20 bases left in between. CDR1 and CDR2 (germline): SQVTM, ANQGSEA. The CDR3 sequence is 18 residues long. CDR3 region: CSVERSQGSLSSYNEQFF. The CDR3 bases are TGCAGCGTTGAACGTTCACAGGGTTCCCTAAGCTCCTACAATGAGCAGTTCTTC.